This TCR beta chain comes out of a study of control samples from healthy donors and cancer patients. CDR3 length: 14 amino acids. With 8 bases removed from V and 0 bases from J, the gap between germline ends came to 11 bases. The germline CDR1 and CDR2 sequences are MNHNY and SVGAGI (reference sequence). Assay: immunoSEQ multiplex PCR; the TCRdb copy retains only in-frame clones and omits some. The data show 75,000 to 95,000 clones, with around 84% seen just once and 38% held by the top ten. Specimen: PBMCs. The chain carries TRBV6-6 and TRBJ1-5; D not resolved. The clonotype originates from a man aged 70-80 years with lung cancer. The CDR3 sequence is CASHRDGSNQPQHF. CDR3 nucleotides: TGTGCCAGCCATCGTGACGGTAGCAATCAGCCCCAGCATTTT.